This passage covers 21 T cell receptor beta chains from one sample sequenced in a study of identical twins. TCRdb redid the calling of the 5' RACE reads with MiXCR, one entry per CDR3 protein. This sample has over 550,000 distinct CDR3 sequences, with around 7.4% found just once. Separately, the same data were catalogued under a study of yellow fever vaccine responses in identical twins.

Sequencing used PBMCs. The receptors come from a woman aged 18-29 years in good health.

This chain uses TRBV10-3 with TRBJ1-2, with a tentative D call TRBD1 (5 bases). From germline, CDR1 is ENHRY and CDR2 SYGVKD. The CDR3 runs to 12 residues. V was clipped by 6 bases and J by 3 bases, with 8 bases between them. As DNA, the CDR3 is TGTGCCATCAGGGGGGTCGACTATGGCTACACCTTC. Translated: CAIRGVDYGYTF.

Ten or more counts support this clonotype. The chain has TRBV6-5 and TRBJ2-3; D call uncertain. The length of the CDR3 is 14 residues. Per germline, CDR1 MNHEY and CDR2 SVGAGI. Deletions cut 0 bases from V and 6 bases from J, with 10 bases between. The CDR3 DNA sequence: TGTGCCAGCAGTTACTCACTGGGTTTGGATACGCAGTATTTT. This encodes CASSYSLGLDTQYF.

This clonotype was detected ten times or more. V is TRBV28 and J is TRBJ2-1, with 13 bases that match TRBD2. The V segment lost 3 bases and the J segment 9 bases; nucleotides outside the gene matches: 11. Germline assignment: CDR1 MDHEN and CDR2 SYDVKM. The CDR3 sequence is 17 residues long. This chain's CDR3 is CASSLAPTSGGAVEQFF. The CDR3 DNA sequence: TGTGCCAGCAGTTTGGCCCCTACTAGCGGGGGGGCCGTTGAGCAGTTCTTC.

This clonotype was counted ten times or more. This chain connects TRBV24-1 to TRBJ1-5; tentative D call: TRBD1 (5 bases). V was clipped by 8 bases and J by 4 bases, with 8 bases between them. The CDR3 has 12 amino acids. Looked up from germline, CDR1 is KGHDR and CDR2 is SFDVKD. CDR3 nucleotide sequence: TGTGCCACCAATCAGGGAAATCAGCCCCAGCATTTT. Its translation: CATNQGNQPQHF.

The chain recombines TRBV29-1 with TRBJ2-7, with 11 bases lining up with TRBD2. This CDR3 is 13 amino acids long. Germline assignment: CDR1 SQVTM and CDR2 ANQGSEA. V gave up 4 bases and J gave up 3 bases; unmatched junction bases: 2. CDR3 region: CSVGLAGLYEQYF. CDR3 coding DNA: TGCAGCGTTGGACTAGCGGGACTCTACGAGCAGTACTTC.

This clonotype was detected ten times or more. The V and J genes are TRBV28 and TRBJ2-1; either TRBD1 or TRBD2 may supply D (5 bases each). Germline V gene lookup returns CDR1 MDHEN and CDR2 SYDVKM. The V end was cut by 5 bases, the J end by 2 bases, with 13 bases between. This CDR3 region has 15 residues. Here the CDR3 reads CASSDTGPTYNEQFF. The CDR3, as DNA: TGTGCCAGCAGTGATACGGGGCCTACCTACAATGAGCAGTTCTTC.

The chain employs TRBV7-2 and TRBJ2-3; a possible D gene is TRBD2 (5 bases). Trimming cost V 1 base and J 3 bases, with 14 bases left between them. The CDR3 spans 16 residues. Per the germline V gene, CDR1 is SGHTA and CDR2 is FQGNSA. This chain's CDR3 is CASSLVASLSTDTQYF. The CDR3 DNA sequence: TGTGCCAGCAGCTTAGTAGCTAGCTTGAGTACAGATACGCAGTATTTT. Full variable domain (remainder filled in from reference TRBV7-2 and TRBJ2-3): GAGVSQSPSNKVTEKGKDVELRCDPISGHTALYWYRQSLGQGLEFLIYFQGNSAPDKSGLPSDRFSAERTGGSVSTLTIQRTQQEDSAVYLCASSLVASLSTDTQYFGPGTRLTVL.

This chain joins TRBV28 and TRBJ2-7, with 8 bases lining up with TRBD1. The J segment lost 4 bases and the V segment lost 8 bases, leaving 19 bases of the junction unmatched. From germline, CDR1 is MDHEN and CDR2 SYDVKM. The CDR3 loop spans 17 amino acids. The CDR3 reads CASAPDRVDMSWYEQYV. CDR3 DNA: TGTGCCAGCGCCCCGGACAGGGTGGATATGAGTTGGTACGAGCAGTACGTC.

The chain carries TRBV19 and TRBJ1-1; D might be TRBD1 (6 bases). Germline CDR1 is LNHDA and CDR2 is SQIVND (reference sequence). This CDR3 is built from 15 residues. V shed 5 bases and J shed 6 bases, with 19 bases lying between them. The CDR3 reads CASSRDIPRYSEAFF. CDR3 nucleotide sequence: TGTGCCAGTAGTCGGGACATTCCTCGGTACTCTGAAGCTTTCTTT.

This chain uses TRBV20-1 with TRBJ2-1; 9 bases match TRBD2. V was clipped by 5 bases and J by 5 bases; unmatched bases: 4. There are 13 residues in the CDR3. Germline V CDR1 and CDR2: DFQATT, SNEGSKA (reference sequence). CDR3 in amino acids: CSALRLADNEQFF. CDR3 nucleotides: TGCAGTGCTCTTAGACTAGCGGACAATGAGCAGTTCTTC.

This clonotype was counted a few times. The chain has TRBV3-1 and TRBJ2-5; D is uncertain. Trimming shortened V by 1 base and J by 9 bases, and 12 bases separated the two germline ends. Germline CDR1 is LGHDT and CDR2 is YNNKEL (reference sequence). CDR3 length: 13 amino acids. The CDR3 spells CASSQGRTPPQYF. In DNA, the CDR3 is TGTGCCAGCAGCCAAGGAAGGACCCCACCCCAGTACTTC.

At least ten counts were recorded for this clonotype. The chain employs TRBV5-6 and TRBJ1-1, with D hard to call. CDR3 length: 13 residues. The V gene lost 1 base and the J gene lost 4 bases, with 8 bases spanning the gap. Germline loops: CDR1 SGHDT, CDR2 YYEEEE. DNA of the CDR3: TGTGCCAGCAGCTTGACCTCGACCACTGAAGCTTTCTTT. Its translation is CASSLTSTTEAFF.

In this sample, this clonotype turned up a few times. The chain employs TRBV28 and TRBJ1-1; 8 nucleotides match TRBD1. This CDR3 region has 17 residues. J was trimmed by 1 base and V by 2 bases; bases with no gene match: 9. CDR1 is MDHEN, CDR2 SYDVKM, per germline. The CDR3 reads CASSLGSRGLRNTEAFF. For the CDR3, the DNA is TGTGCCAGCAGTTTAGGGAGCAGGGGGCTACGGAACACTGAAGCTTTCTTT.

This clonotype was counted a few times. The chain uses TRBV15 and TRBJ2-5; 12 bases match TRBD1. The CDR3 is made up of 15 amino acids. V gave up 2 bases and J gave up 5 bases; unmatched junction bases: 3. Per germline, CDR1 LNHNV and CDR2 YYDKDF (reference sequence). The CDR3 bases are TGTGCCACCAGCAGACCGGGACAGGGGGCTGAGACCCAGTACTTC. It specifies CATSRPGQGAETQYF.

This chain's CDR3 is CASTRGVLGAKNIQYF. Written as DNA, the CDR3 is TGTGCCAGCACCCGGGGGGTACTAGGGGCCAAAAACATTCAGTACTTC. This chain connects TRBV12-3 or TRBV12-4 to TRBJ2-4; TRBD2 aligns across 7 bases. The CDR3 is 16 amino acids. J gave up 1 base and V 7 bases, and 10 bases lay outside the gene matches.

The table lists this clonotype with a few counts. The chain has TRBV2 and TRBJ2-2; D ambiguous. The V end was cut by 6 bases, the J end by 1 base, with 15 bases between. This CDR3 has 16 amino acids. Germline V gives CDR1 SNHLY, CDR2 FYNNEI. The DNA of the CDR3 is TGTGCCAGCAGGAGGACGGCTAGGGTGAACACCGGGGAGCTGTTTTTT. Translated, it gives CASRRTARVNTGELFF.

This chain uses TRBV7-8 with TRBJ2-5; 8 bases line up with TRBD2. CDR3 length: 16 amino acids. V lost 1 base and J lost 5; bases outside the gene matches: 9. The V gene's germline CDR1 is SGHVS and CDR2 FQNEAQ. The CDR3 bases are TGTGCCAGCAGCTTAGTACCGGGGGGGCGCTGGGAGACCCAGTACTTC. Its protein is CASSLVPGGRWETQYF.

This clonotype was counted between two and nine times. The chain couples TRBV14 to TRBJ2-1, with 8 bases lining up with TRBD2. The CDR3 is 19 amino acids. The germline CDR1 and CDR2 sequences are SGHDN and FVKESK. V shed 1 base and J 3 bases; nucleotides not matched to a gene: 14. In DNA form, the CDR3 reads TGTGCCAGCAGCCAAGGAGGGATGGGTAGCGGGGTCTACTACAATGAGCAGTTCTTC. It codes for CASSQGGMGSGVYYNEQFF.

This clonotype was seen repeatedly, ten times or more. CDR3 coding DNA: TGCGCCAGCATGGGAGGCAGCGGGAGGGCCAGGACAGATACGCAGTATTTT. As protein: CASMGGSGRARTDTQYF. This chain joins TRBV10-2 and TRBJ2-3; 10 bases are shared with TRBD2. The junction had 13 bases not matched to a gene; V was cut back by 7 bases and J by 3 bases. CDR3 length: 17 amino acids. Germline loops: CDR1 WSHSY, CDR2 SAAADI.

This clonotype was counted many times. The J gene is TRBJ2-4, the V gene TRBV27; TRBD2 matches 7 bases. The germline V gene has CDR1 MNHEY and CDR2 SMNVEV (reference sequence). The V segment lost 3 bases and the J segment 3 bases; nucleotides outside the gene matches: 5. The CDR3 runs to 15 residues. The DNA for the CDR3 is TGTGCCAGCAGTTTTGAGGCGGGAGTCAAAAACATTCAGTACTTC. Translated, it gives CASSFEAGVKNIQYF.

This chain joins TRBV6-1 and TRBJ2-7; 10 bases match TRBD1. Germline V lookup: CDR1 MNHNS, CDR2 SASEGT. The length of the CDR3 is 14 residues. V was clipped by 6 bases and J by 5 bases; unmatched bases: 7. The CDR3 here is CASSTGQGRDEQYF. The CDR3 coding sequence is TGTGCCAGCAGCACGGGACAGGGGCGGGACGAGCAGTACTTC.